This is a list of T cell receptor beta chains from one sample in a study of T-cell reconstitution after alpha-beta-depleted transplantation in children. TCRdb fed the PCR reads into MiXCR, producing one record per CDR3 protein. The sample contains some 830,000 distinct CDR3 sequences, around 15% of which appear only once. The specimen comprised PBMCs, mostly from graft donor cells, sampled 360 days after TCRalphabeta/CD19-depleted stem cell transplant. The receptors come from a male patient younger than 18 who had a stem cell transplant for acute lymphoblastic leukemia, so the T cells may come from the graft donor. CDR3s include the opening cysteine and the closing phenylalanine or tryptophan. Each record gives: V gene, D gene, J gene, clone size, CDR3 DNA, CDR3 protein. The D gene is left open where the match is weak. Clone size is not always given. Where it is, it says once, few, many or a class for expanded clones.

>TRBV4-1|TRBD2|TRBJ2-7|few
TGCGCCAGCAGCCAGGGCGGGGGAAACGAGCAGTACTTC
CASSQGGGNEQYF
>TRBV12-5|.|TRBJ1-1|.
TGTGCTAGTGTTGGGGGATGGACACACACTGAAGCTTTCTTT
CASVGGWTHTEAFF
>TRBV5-1|TRBD1|TRBJ1-2|few
TGCGCCAGCAGCACTCCGGGACAGGGGATCTATGGCTACACCTTC
CASSTPGQGIYGYTF
>TRBV20-1|TRBD2|TRBJ2-1|.
TGCGGTGCTAGAAGCCTGCTAGCGATCGGGGGGAATGAGCAGTTCTTC
CGARSLLAIGGNEQFF
>TRBV5-1|.|TRBJ2-5|.
TGCGCCAGCAGCTTGGACTCGTCGGGGGAGACCCAGTACTTC
CASSLDSSGETQYF
>TRBV29-1|.|TRBJ2-3|few
TGCAGCGTTGATTGGGGTATTCGGCCAGCGCAGTATTTT
CSVDWGIRPAQYF
>TRBV7-6|TRBD1|TRBJ1-2|once
TGTGCCAGCAGTATTAGCGAGGGACAGGGGAGAGACTATGGCTACACCTTC
CASSISEGQGRDYGYTF
>TRBV5-1|.|TRBJ2-2|few
TGCGCCAGCAGCTTGCTAGAGTCCTACACCGGGGAGCTGTTTTTT
CASSLLESYTGELFF
>TRBV4-1|TRBD2|TRBJ2-7|.
TGCGCCAGCAGCCAAGAAGGGGGATTTAGCGGGAGTCTCTACGAGCAGTACTTC
CASSQEGGFSGSLYEQYF
>TRBV7-9|.|TRBJ2-1|few
TGTGCCAGCAGCTTACACATCTCGGGTGAGCAGTTCTTC
CASSLHISGEQFF
>TRBV7-8|TRBD2|TRBJ2-7|few
TGTGCCAGCAGCTTAGTCGTGACTAGCGGGACCCGGAGGTCCTACGAGCAGTACTTC
CASSLVVTSGTRRSYEQYF
>TRBV4-2|.|TRBJ2-2|many
TGTGCCAGCAGCCACGCCGCTTTGAAAGAGGAGCTGTTTTTT
CASSHAALKEELFF
>TRBV7-3|TRBD2|TRBJ2-1|.
TGTGCCAGCAGCGAGAGGACTAGCGGATACAATGAGCAGTTCTTC
CASSERTSGYNEQFF
>TRBV13|TRBD1|TRBJ2-7|.
TGTGCCAGCAGCCGACGCGGAGGGACAGGGAGCAACGAGCAGTACTTC
CASSRRGGTGSNEQYF
>TRBV24-1|TRBD2|TRBJ2-7|few
TGTACCACCAGTGATTCGAGGGAGGGCCTTCACGAGCAGTACTTC
CTTSDSREGLHEQYF
>TRBV3-1|TRBD1|TRBJ2-1|many
TGTGCCAGCAGCCGGCGGACAGGGGGGAATGAGCAGTTCTTC
CASSRRTGGNEQFF
>TRBV11-2|TRBD2|TRBJ2-3|few
TGTGCCAGCTCGGGAGGGAGACTCAAACCCCTTTTT
CASSGGRLKPLF
>TRBV21-1|.|TRBJ2-1|.
TGTGCCAGCAGCAAAGAGCTCGGGCGGGAGGAGAATGAGCAGTTCTTC
CASSKELGREENEQFF
>TRBV7-8|.|TRBJ2-3|.
TGTGCCAGCAGGCCCCTGGGGTTTAGCACAGATACGCAGTATTTT
CASRPLGFSTDTQYF
>TRBV6-1|TRBD1|TRBJ1-1|few
TGTGCCAGCAGTCCGGGACAGGTTATGAACACTGAAGCTTTCTTT
CASSPGQVMNTEAFF
>TRBV7-9|TRBD2|TRBJ2-7|few
TGTGCCAGCAGCCCGCCGGGACTAGCTACCATCACCTACGAGCAGTACTTC
CASSPPGLATITYEQYF
>TRBV7-9|.|TRBJ2-7|.
TGTGCCAGCAGCTCGGACTGGGGTCGGGACGAGCAGTACTTC
CASSSDWGRDEQYF
>TRBV7-3|TRBD2|TRBJ2-5|few
TGTGCCAGCAGCTTAACCGGGGGGATCTCAGAGACCCAGTACTTC
CASSLTGGISETQYF
>TRBV6-1|TRBD2|TRBJ2-7|.
TGTGCCAGCAGTGACTTCCTAGCGGGAGCGTTGAACGAGCAGTACTTC
CASSDFLAGALNEQYF
>TRBV9|.|TRBJ2-3|.
TGTGCCAGCAGCGAACTGGGACGCACAGATACGCAGTATTTT
CASSELGRTDTQYF
>TRBV5-1|TRBD2|TRBJ2-3|few
TGCGCCAGCAGCTTGGTTCCTAGCGGGAGCGCCGCGGATACGCAGTATTTT
CASSLVPSGSAADTQYF
>TRBV14|.|TRBJ2-1|few
TGTGCCAGCCGGAAGACAGTATACAATGAGCAGTTCTTC
CASRKTVYNEQFF
>TRBV11-3|.|TRBJ2-1|.
TGTGCCAGCAGCCGGACATACTCCTACAATGAGCAGTTCTTC
CASSRTYSYNEQFF
>TRBV11-1|.|TRBJ1-6|few
TGTGCCAGCAGTTCAGACGGACAGCGACGGGACTCACCCCTCCACTTT
CASSSDGQRRDSPLHF
>TRBV5-1|.|TRBJ1-1|.
TGCGCCAGCAGCGCCCGGGGAGGGATGAACACTGAAGCTTTCTTT
CASSARGGMNTEAFF
>TRBV6-1|TRBD2|TRBJ2-3|.
TGTGCCATCGCTAGCGGGCTCACAGATACGCAGTATTTT
CAIASGLTDTQYF
>TRBV4-1|TRBD2|TRBJ2-1|few
TGCGCCAGCAGCCAAGGGCCGGGAGGCGATGAGCAGTTCTTC
CASSQGPGGDEQFF
>TRBV12-3/TRBV12-4|.|TRBJ2-4|many
TGTGCCAGCAGTTCGTGGGCACGGGGTCAAGGCAAAAACATTCAGTACTTC
CASSSWARGQGKNIQYF
>TRBV20-1|.|TRBJ2-3|few
TGCAGTGCTAGAGGGCCCGATCGAGATACGCAGTATTTT
CSARGPDRDTQYF
>TRBV9|.|TRBJ2-3|.
TGTGCCAGCAGCGAGGACAGTTCTAGCACAGATACGCAGTATTTT
CASSEDSSSTDTQYF
>TRBV7-3|.|TRBJ2-1|.
TGTGCCAGCAGCCTCCGGGACAACACCTACAATGAGCAGTTCTTC
CASSLRDNTYNEQFF
>TRBV27|TRBD2|TRBJ2-7|many
TGTGCCAGCAGTTTCGGGACTAGCGGGAGCCTGGGCTCCGAGCAGTACTTC
CASSFGTSGSLGSEQYF
>TRBV27|.|TRBJ2-7|.
TGTGCCAGCAGTTATTTGGCAGGGTTGGACGAGCAGTACTTC
CASSYLAGLDEQYF
>TRBV29-1|TRBD1|TRBJ2-1|.
TGCACCACTAGGGGACAGGGAGTGTTTGATGAGCAGTTCTTC
CTTRGQGVFDEQFF
>TRBV20-1|TRBD2|TRBJ2-1|.
TGCAGTCTATTCATCCGGGACTACTACAATGAGCAGTTCTTC
CSLFIRDYYNEQFF
>TRBV2|TRBD1|TRBJ2-2|.
TGTGCCAGCAGTGACGATACAGGGGTGGACACCGGGGAGCTGTTTTTT
CASSDDTGVDTGELFF
>TRBV5-1|TRBD1|TRBJ2-5|few
TGCGCCAGCAGCGCCGGGACAGGGGCCTGGAGTAGGGAGACCCAGTACTTC
CASSAGTGAWSRETQYF
>TRBV5-1|.|TRBJ2-7|few
TGCGCCAGCAGCGTGATCGGGAAAGCCGAGCAGTACTTC
CASSVIGKAEQYF
>TRBV29-1|TRBD1|TRBJ2-7|few
TGCAGCGGGTCCTTAACAGGGGCCGAGCAGTACTTC
CSGSLTGAEQYF
>TRBV9|.|TRBJ2-1|.
TGTGCCAGCAGCGTAGTTGAAGGGGTCAATGAGCAGTTCTTC
CASSVVEGVNEQFF
>TRBV5-1|.|TRBJ2-6|.
TGCGCCAGCAGCTTACAGGAGAGAGGGGCCAACGTCCTGACTTTC
CASSLQERGANVLTF
>TRBV9|.|TRBJ1-1|.
TGTGCCAGCAGCGTAGACGGGCTCCCAGGCACTGAAGCTTTCTTT
CASSVDGLPGTEAFF
>TRBV27|.|TRBJ2-7|.
TGTGCCAGCAGTTTATTCCCGGGCACGTCGTCCTACGAGCAGTACTTC
CASSLFPGTSSYEQYF
>TRBV28|TRBD2|TRBJ2-5|many
TGTGCCAGCAGTTTAAGCGGGAGGGCCTTGGGGGGAGAGACCCAGTACTTC
CASSLSGRALGGETQYF
>TRBV7-9|TRBD1|TRBJ2-7|.
TGTGCCAGCAGCTTAGTGGCCCTCCGTGACAGGGGGAGCGAGCAGTACTTC
CASSLVALRDRGSEQYF
>TRBV4-1|TRBD2|TRBJ2-3|few
TGCGCCAGCAGCCACACTAGCGGAGACCATACGCAGTATTTT
CASSHTSGDHTQYF
>TRBV24-1|.|TRBJ2-1|few
TGTGCCACCAGTGACGCAGCCAATGAGCAGTTCTTC
CATSDAANEQFF
>TRBV12-3/TRBV12-4|.|TRBJ2-7|.
TGTGCCAGCAGTCCCGGAACTAGTATACGCTACGAGCAGTACTTC
CASSPGTSIRYEQYF
>TRBV9|.|TRBJ1-5|.
TGTGCCAGCAGCGTAGGAGGGCTCGGCCAGCCCCAGCATTTT
CASSVGGLGQPQHF
>TRBV6-5|.|TRBJ1-4|.
TGTGCCAGCAGTTACTCCAGGGCTCGGGAAAAACTGTTTTTT
CASSYSRAREKLFF
>TRBV12-3/TRBV12-4|TRBD2|TRBJ2-7|.
TGTGCCAGCAGTTTCCTAGCGGGAGATCCCCCTCTCTACGAGCAGTACTTC
CASSFLAGDPPLYEQYF
>TRBV29-1|.|TRBJ2-2|.
TGCAGCGTTGACAAAGGGCTCAACACCGGGGAGCTGTTTTTT
CSVDKGLNTGELFF
>TRBV5-1|TRBD1|TRBJ2-2|many
TGCGCCAGCAGCGCCTGGACAGGGCAAAGGACCGGGGAGCTGTTTTTT
CASSAWTGQRTGELFF
>TRBV7-2|TRBD2|TRBJ2-7|.
TGTGCCAGCAGCTTTACTGGCGGGAGCGGCTCCTACGAGCAGTACTTC
CASSFTGGSGSYEQYF
>TRBV2|.|TRBJ2-3|.
TGTGCCAGCTCGGCGGGACTCCACACAGATACGCAGTATTTT
CASSAGLHTDTQYF